Sequencing of this T cell receptor beta chain was carried out in a study of blood T cell repertoires in COVID-19. Turning to the study itself: In each case, the material was cDNA or gDNA derived from T cells, B-cell-depleted T cells, or PBMCs.

Study processing details: Reference gene primer amplification gave estimated nucleated cell counts. TCRdb keeps only in-frame clones here, not all; method: immunoSEQ multiplex PCR. The V and J calls and clone size come from that table; D and trimming were worked out from the DNA. The sample consists of roughly 70,000 clones, roughly four fifths of them appearing once. Germline V gene sequence: CDR1 SGHTA, CDR2 FQGNSA. Trimming took 1 base from V and 5 from J; bases not matched to a gene: 9. CDR3 length equals 16 residues. This chain links TRBV7-2 with TRBJ2-5; TRBD2 matches at 8 bases. Sequencing input: peripheral blood. The clonotype comes from a human donor in a cohort sampled during active COVID-19. CDR3 sequence (DNA): TGTGCCAGCAGCTTAGTAATGGCGGGGGGCTGGGAGACCCAGTACTTC. Translated: CASSLVMAGGWETQYF. The full variable domain, rest sourced from reference TRBV7-2 and TRBJ2-5, is GAGVSQSPSNKVTEKGKDVELRCDPISGHTALYWYRQSLGQGLEFLIYFQGNSAPDKSGLPSDRFSAERTGGSVSTLTIQRTQQEDSAVYLCASSLVMAGGWETQYFGPGTRLLVL.